Listed here are 26 T cell receptor beta chains from one sample, sequenced in a study of cytomegalovirus exposure and HLA in healthy donors. The repertoire was sequenced with immunoSEQ multiplex PCR; TCRdb's copy has only in-frame clones and lacks some. The repertoire holds roughly 180,000 clones, roughly nine tenths seen once, with roughly 6.6% in the top ten. Material: PBMCs. All receptors derive from a young man in good health and CMV-seropositive.

This sequence joins TRBV6-6 and TRBJ2-1; 11 nucleotides line up with TRBD2. The CDR3 is 15 amino acids. V lost 2 bases and J lost 7; bases outside the gene matches: 4. Per germline, CDR1 MNHNY and CDR2 SVGAGI (reference sequence). This CDR3 is CASSYAASGRNEQFF. DNA of the CDR3: TGTGCCAGCAGTTACGCGGCTAGCGGGAGGAATGAGCAGTTCTTC.

This clone was seen a few times. The rearrangement uses TRBV28 and TRBJ2-3, with D perhaps matching TRBD1 (6 bases). Germline CDR1 MDHEN, CDR2 SYDVKM. Trimming removed 3 bases from V and 2 bases from J, with 12 bases in between. The CDR3 loop spans 15 amino acids. CDR3 residues: CASSLRQELTDTQYF. The CDR3 DNA sequence: TGTGCCAGCAGTTTGAGACAGGAGCTCACAGATACGCAGTATTTT.

The chain joins TRBV5-4 to TRBJ1-1; D is undetermined. CDR1 is SGHNT and CDR2 is YYREEE in the germline V gene (reference sequence). The CDR3 is made up of 15 amino acids. The V end lost 4 bases, the J end lost 1 base, and 14 bases lay between the germline ends. The CDR3 reads CASSPPRRANTEAFF. The DNA of the CDR3 is TGTGCCAGCAGCCCCCCCAGGAGGGCGAACACTGAAGCTTTCTTT.

The chain combines TRBV29-1 with TRBJ2-1; 7 nucleotides align to TRBD1. Germline V lookup: CDR1 SQVTM, CDR2 ANQGSEA. The V segment lost 5 bases and the J segment 8 bases; nucleotides outside the gene matches: 18. This CDR3 comprises 16 residues. The CDR3 protein is CSVSHPWDRPLDEQFF. For the CDR3, the DNA is TGCAGCGTTTCCCATCCTTGGGACAGACCTTTGGATGAGCAGTTCTTC.

The chain recombines TRBV9 with TRBJ2-3; tentatively, D is TRBD2 (6 bases). Germline V gene lookup returns CDR1 SGDLS and CDR2 YYNGEE. The V end lost 2 bases, the J end lost 5 bases, and 12 bases lay between the germline ends. The CDR3 covers 14 residues. CDR3 coding DNA: TGTGCCAGCAGCGTTACTAGCCTGGTAGATACGCAGTATTTT. Residues: CASSVTSLVDTQYF.

The gene calls are TRBV5-1 and TRBJ2-6; TRBD1 matches at 7 bases. Per germline, CDR1 SGHRS and CDR2 YFSETQ. V shed 4 bases and J 1 base; nucleotides not matched to a gene: 5. The CDR3 runs 16 residues. Written as DNA, the CDR3 is TGCGCCAGCAGCCCGACGACAGGGTCTGGGGCCAACGTCCTGACTTTC. Protein sequence: CASSPTTGSGANVLTF.

This clone was observed a single time. The rearrangement links TRBV11-3 to TRBJ2-2; 10 bases align to TRBD2. The CDR3 has 16 residues. Losses at the gene ends were 3 bases for V and 3 bases for J; bases not matched to a gene: 4. In germline, CDR1 is SGHNT, CDR2 YENEEA. In nucleotides, the CDR3 is TGTGCCAGCAGCTTCATAGCGGGGGGATACACCGGGGAGCTGTTTTTT. Translating gives CASSFIAGGYTGELFF.

The V gene is TRBV27, the J gene TRBJ2-1; 10 bases agree with TRBD2. The V segment lost 6 bases and the J segment 6 bases; nucleotides outside the gene matches: 5. The germline gives CDR1 MNHEY, CDR2 SMNVEV (reference sequence). CDR3 length: 14 amino acids. The CDR3 loop is CASRSLAGANEQFF. CDR3 in DNA: TGTGCCAGCAGGTCTCTAGCGGGAGCCAATGAGCAGTTCTTC.

The chain is built from TRBV6-9 and TRBJ2-7, with TRBD2 matching 9 bases. This CDR3 has 13 residues. Trimming took 10 bases from V and 0 from J; bases not matched to a gene: 4. Germline V gene sequence: CDR1 MNHGY, CDR2 SVAAGI. The DNA of the CDR3 is TGTGCCAATAATAGCGGGAGCTCCTACGAGCAGTACTTC. It specifies CANNSGSSYEQYF.

CDR3 loop: CASSLGEATEAFF. The CDR3 DNA reads as TGCGCCAGCAGCTTGGGGGAGGCTACTGAAGCTTTCTTT. V and J are TRBV5-1 and TRBJ1-1, with no clear D. The CDR3 covers 13 residues. Germline V gives CDR1 SGHRS, CDR2 YFSETQ. V lost 0 bases and J 5 bases, leaving 8 bases between the germline ends.

This clone was detected a few times. The chain combines TRBV7-2 with TRBJ2-2; D unresolved. The germline CDR1 and CDR2 sequences are SGHTA and FQGNSA. V was cut by 4 bases and J by 7 bases, with 7 bases left in between. The CDR3 spans 12 residues. CDR3 DNA: TGTGCCAGCAGCTCCTCCGTCGGGGAGCTGTTTTTT. Translating gives CASSSSVGELFF.

V is TRBV15 and J is TRBJ1-1; 7 bases agree with TRBD1. Germline CDR1 and CDR2: LNHNV and YYDKDF (reference sequence). This CDR3 contains 16 residues. The J segment lost 5 bases and the V segment lost 3 bases, leaving 12 bases of the junction unmatched. The CDR3 spells CATSSINRGKKTEAFF. The CDR3 DNA sequence: TGTGCCACCAGCAGTATAAACAGGGGTAAGAAGACTGAAGCTTTCTTT.

V is TRBV9 and J is TRBJ2-5; D is uncertain. This CDR3 is built from 14 residues. Germline assignment: CDR1 SGDLS and CDR2 YYNGEE. V was cut by 0 bases and J by 1 base, with 7 bases left in between. The CDR3 nucleotides are TGTGCCAGCAGCGTAGGTGTTACCCAAGAGACCCAGTACTTC. Translation: CASSVGVTQETQYF.

The CDR3 DNA follows: TGTGCCAGCAGCCCGGACCCCGGGGGGGGCAATGAGCAGTTCTTC. Its protein is CASSPDPGGGNEQFF. The V call is TRBV9, the J call TRBJ2-1, with 8 bases that match TRBD2. The V segment lost 4 bases and the J segment 6 bases; nucleotides outside the gene matches: 9. Germline CDR1 SGDLS, CDR2 YYNGEE. The CDR3 sequence is 15 residues long.

V and J are TRBV6-5 and TRBJ1-5; perhaps TRBD1 as D (5 bases). The V gene's germline CDR1 is MNHEY and CDR2 SVGAGI. This CDR3 spans 14 amino acids. V shed 5 bases and J shed 6 bases, with 14 bases lying between them. The CDR3 nucleotides are TGTGCCAGCAGTGGGACGGGAGGCGGTCAGCCCCAGCATTTT. Amino acid sequence: CASSGTGGGQPQHF.

The chain recombines TRBV7-3 with TRBJ2-2; a weak D match, TRBD1 (6 bases). The CDR3 has 16 residues. Germline V CDR1 and CDR2: SGHTA, FQGTGA. Trimming removed 1 base at V and 5 bases at J, with 14 bases between. The CDR3: CASSLSRQGRTGELFF. As DNA, the CDR3 is TGTGCCAGCAGCTTAAGTCGGCAGGGGAGAACCGGGGAGCTGTTTTTT.

The chain uses TRBV18 and TRBJ1-4; 7 nucleotides align to TRBD1. Germline CDR1 and CDR2: KGHSH and LQKENI. V gave up 3 bases and J gave up 5 bases; unmatched junction bases: 6. CDR3 length: 15 residues. The CDR3 loop is CASSPAQGRNEKLFF. The CDR3 coding sequence is TGTGCCAGCTCACCCGCACAGGGGAGGAATGAAAAACTGTTTTTT.

The V gene is TRBV18, the J gene TRBJ1-1; D gene uncertain. The CDR3 consists of 15 residues. Germline assignment: CDR1 KGHSH and CDR2 LQKENI. V was cut by 2 bases and J by 3 bases, with 13 bases left in between. This CDR3 reads CASSPSRYRDTEAFF. In DNA form, the CDR3 reads TGTGCCAGCTCACCATCTAGATACCGGGACACTGAAGCTTTCTTT.

The gene calls are TRBV7-2 and TRBJ2-3; TRBD1 is a possible D gene (7 bases). The CDR3 runs 17 residues. V was trimmed by 3 bases and J by 4 bases, leaving 20 bases between them. CDR1 is SGHTA and CDR2 is FQGNSA in the germline V gene. The CDR3 loop is CASSFGVGRGDADTQYF. In nucleotides, the CDR3 is TGTGCCAGCAGCTTTGGAGTCGGCAGGGGGGACGCAGATACGCAGTATTTT.

The chain employs TRBV7-9 and TRBJ2-7; TRBD1 might be the D (6 bases). CDR1 and CDR2 (germline): SEHNR, FQNEAQ (reference sequence). V lost 5 bases, J lost 9 bases, and 26 bases lay in between. This CDR3 is built from 16 residues. This CDR3 is CASSAIGDTPQMMQYF. For the CDR3, the DNA is TGTGCCAGCAGCGCCATCGGGGACACCCCTCAAATGATGCAGTACTTC.

The chain carries TRBV6-1 and TRBJ2-1; tentatively, D is TRBD1 (5 bases). Trimming removed 5 bases at V and 5 bases at J, with 13 bases between. This CDR3 spans 14 amino acids. Germline V gene lookup returns CDR1 MNHNS and CDR2 SASEGT. The CDR3 DNA follows: TGTGCCAGCAGTCCTGACAGAACAGACAATGAGCAGTTCTTC. It codes for CASSPDRTDNEQFF.

The chain has TRBV7-9 and TRBJ2-6; the D is unclear. This CDR3 has 14 residues. Trimming removed 2 bases at V and 2 bases at J, with 4 bases between. The germline CDR1 and CDR2 sequences are SEHNR and FQNEAQ (reference sequence). CDR3 sequence: CASSLFAGANVLTF. CDR3 nucleotides: TGTGCCAGCAGCTTATTCGCTGGGGCCAACGTCCTGACTTTC.

The chain recombines TRBV28 with TRBJ2-7; tentative D call: TRBD1 (6 bases). The CDR3 extends over 12 amino acids. Trimming left V 7 bases short and J 2 bases short, with 9 bases between. Germline lookup yields CDR1 MDHEN and CDR2 SYDVKM. The CDR3 here is CASTTGPYEQYF. In DNA, the CDR3 is TGTGCCAGCACGACAGGTCCCTACGAGCAGTACTTC.

The J gene is TRBJ2-7, the V gene TRBV28; D unclear. The V end lost 2 bases, the J end lost 5 bases, and 13 bases lay between the germline ends. CDR1 and CDR2 from the germline V gene are MDHEN and SYDVKM. CDR3 size: 14 residues. CDR3 sequence (DNA): TGTGCCAGCAGTTTAACTGGAGAAGCTCACGAGCAGTACTTC. Translated: CASSLTGEAHEQYF.

DNA of the CDR3: TGTGCCAGCAGTTCTAGCGACAGTCTGAACACCGGGGAGCTGTTTTTT. The encoded protein is CASSSSDSLNTGELFF. This chain uses TRBV2 with TRBJ2-2, with D possibly being TRBD2 (6 bases). This CDR3 spans 16 amino acids. Germline V gives CDR1 SNHLY, CDR2 FYNNEI. V was shortened by 5 bases and J by 1 base, with 14 bases between the two germline ends. Combining the CDR3 with reference TRBV2 and TRBJ2-2 gives the whole variable domain EPEVTQTPSHQVTQMGQEVILRCVPISNHLYFYWYRQILGQKVEFLVSFYNNEISEKSEIFDDQFSVERPDGSNFTLKIRSTKLEDSAMYFCASSSSDSLNTGELFFGEGSRLTVL.

The rearrangement joins TRBV5-1 to TRBJ2-2; TRBD1 matches 10 bases. This CDR3 region has 15 residues. Germline CDR1 SGHRS, CDR2 YFSETQ. V dropped 4 bases and J dropped 4; count of bases not matched to a gene: 4. CDR3 residues: CASSGTGDGTGELFF. CDR3 coding DNA: TGCGCCAGCAGCGGGACAGGGGATGGCACCGGGGAGCTGTTTTTT.